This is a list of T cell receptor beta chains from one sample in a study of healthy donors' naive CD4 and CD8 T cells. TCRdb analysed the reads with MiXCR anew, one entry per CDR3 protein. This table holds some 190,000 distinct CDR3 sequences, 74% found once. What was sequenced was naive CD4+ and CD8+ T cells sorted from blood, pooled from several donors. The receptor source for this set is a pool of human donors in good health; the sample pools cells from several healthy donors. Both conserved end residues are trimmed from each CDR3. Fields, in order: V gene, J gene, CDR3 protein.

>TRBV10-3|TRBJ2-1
ASFSGSVHNEQF
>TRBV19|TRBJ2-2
ASSIGAESHTGELF
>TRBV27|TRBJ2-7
ASSPKPPTSSSYEQY
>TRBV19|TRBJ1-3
ASSLVAGKSSGNTIY
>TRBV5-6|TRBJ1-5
ASQLTGQTHSNQPQH
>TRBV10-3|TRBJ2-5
AISESMGQGKEETQY
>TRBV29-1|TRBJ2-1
SVETVYNEQF
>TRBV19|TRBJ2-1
ASSAGYNEQF
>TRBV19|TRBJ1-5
ASSISEAVGQPQH
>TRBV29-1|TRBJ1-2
SVHTPSNGYT
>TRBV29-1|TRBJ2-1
SVEQRASGEQF
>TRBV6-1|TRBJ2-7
ASSGAAAGSGVYEQY
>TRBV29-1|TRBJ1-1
SVQDRGTEAF
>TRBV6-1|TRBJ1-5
ASSEVEGLGNQPQH
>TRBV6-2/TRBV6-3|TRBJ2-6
ASSTIPAGTVVSGANVLT
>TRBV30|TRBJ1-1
AWIPGHSNTEAF
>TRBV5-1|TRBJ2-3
ASSLDSRGDTQY
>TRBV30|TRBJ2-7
AWRDLSSYEQY
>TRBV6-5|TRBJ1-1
ASSPGLIYEAF
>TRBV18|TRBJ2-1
ASSPQGVTTNNEQF
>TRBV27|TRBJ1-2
ASSGTGPRSGYT
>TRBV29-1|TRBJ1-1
SVEWGQTNTEAF
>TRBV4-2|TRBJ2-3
ASTLGASGSTDTQY
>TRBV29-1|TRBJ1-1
SVAPTGTGENTEAF
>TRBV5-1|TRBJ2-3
ASSLRSSTRTTDTQY
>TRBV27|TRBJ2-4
ASSLSDPEGVGNIQY
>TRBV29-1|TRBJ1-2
SVGRDTTSYGYT
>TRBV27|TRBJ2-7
ASRGPGEQY
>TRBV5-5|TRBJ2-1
ASSFDGNSYNEQF
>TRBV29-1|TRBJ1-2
SVVAEGAYGYT
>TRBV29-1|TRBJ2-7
SVERPGQGKSGQY
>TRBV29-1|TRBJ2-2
LKGEDGELF
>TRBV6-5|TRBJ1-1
ASRAVSRGTEAF
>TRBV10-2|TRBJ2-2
ASKWGGTGELF
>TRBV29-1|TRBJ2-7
SVWSFGSTYEQY
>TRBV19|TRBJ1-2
ASSRDSPRGYT
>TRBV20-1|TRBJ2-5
SASPQGAVLATQY